Ten or more counts support the clone carrying this T cell receptor (beta chain). This record comes from a study of T-cell reconstitution after alpha-beta-depleted transplantation in children. Unique molecular identifiers were used in preparing the TCRbeta library. TCRdb re-called the PCR reads with MiXCR, one entry per CDR3 protein. The data show 150,000 to 200,000 distinct CDR3 sequences, roughly 6.8% seen once. Germline V gives CDR1 DFQATT, CDR2 SNEGSKA (reference sequence). The V end was cut by 0 bases, the J end by 1 base, with 13 bases between. The CDR3 spans 16 residues. The J gene is TRBJ2-1, the V gene TRBV20-1; no clear D. This TCR derives from a human donor who donated a stem cell graft to a child with Wiskott-Aldrich syndrome. The source material was PBMCs from the stem cell graft donor, sampled from the stem cell graft. The CDR3 here is CSARDVGKGSYNEQFF. As DNA, the CDR3 is TGCAGTGCTAGAGATGTTGGGAAAGGGTCCTACAATGAGCAGTTCTTC.